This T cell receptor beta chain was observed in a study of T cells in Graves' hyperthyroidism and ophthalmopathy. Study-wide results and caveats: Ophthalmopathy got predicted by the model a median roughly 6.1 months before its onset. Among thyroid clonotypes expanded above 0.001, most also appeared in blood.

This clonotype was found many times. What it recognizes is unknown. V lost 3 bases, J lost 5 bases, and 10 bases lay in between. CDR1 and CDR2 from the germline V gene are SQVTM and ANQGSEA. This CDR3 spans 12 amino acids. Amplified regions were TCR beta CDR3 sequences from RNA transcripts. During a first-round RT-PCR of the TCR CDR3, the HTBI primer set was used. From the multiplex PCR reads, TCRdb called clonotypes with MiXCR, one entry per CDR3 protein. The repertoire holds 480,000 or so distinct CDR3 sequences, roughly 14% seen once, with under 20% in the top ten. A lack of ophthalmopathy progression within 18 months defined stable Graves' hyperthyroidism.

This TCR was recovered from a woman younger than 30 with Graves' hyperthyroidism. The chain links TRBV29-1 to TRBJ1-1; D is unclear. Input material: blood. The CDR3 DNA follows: TGCAGCGTTGATGGTACGGGGACTGAAGCTTTCTTT. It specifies CSVDGTGTEAFF.